Here is one TCR beta chain with its context. This record belongs to a study of T cell responses to AZD1222 COVID-19 vaccine. Assay: immunoSEQ multiplex PCR; the TCRdb copy retains only in-frame clones and omits some. Of fewer than 130,000 clones listed, 88% were seen once; the top ten hold around 1.7%. The CDR3 runs to 13 residues. Looked up from germline, CDR1 is SGHRS and CDR2 is YFSETQ. Trimming took 2 bases from V and 7 from J, leaving 12 bases between them. The source was peripheral blood, collected on day 0 of AZD1222 vaccination. The genes are TRBV5-1 and TRBJ1-2; D gene uncertain. This TCR came from an adult in good health. CDR3 region: CASSFQTTLGYTF. The CDR3 bases are TGCGCCAGCAGCTTTCAGACCACTCTTGGCTACACCTTC. Full variable domain (rest looked up from reference TRBV5-1 and TRBJ1-2): KAGVTQTPRYLIKTRGQQVTLSCSPISGHRSVSWYQQTPGQGLQFLFEYFSETQRNKGNFPGRFSGRQFSNSRSEMNVSTLELGDSALYLCASSFQTTLGYTFGSGTRLTVV.